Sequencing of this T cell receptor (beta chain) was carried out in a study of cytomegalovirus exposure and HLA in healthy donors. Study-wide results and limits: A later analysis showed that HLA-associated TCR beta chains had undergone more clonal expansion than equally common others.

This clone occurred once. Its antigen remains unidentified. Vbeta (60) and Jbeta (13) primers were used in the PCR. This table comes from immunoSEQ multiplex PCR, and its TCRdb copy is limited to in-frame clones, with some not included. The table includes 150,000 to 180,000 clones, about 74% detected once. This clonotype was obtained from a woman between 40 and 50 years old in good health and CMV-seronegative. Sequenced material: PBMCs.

The CDR3 sequence: CASSEGAGSNEQFF. CDR3 coding DNA: TGTGCCAGCAGTGAGGGGGCTGGCAGCAATGAGCAGTTCTTC. The genes are TRBV25-1 and TRBJ2-1; D may be TRBD1 (6 bases). There are 14 residues in the CDR3. Trimming removed 3 bases from V and 6 bases from J, with 12 bases in between. Germline CDR1 MGHDK, CDR2 SYGVNS.